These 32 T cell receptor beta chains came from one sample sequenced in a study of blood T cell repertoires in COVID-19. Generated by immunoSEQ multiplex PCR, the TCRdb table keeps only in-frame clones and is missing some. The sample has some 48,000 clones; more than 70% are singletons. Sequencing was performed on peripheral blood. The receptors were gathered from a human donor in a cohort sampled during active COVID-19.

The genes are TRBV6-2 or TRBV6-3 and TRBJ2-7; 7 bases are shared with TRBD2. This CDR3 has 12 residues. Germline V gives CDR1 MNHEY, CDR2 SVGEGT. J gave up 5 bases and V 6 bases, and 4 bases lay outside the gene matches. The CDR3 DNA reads TGTGCCAGCAGCGTCACTAGCGACGAGCAGTACTTC. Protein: CASSVTSDEQYF.

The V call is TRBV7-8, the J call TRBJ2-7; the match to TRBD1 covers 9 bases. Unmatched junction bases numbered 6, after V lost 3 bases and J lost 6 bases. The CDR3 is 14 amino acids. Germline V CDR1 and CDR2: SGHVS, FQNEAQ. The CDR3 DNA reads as TGTGCCAGCAGCTTCGGGGGGACAGGGCGCGAGCAGTACTTC. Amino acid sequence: CASSFGGTGREQYF. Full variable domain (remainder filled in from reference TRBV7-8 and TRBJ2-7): GAGVSQSPRYKVAKRGQDVALRCDPISGHVSLFWYQQALGQGPEFLTYFQNEAQLDKSGLPSDRFFAERPEGSVSTLKIQRTQQEDSAVYLCASSFGGTGREQYFGPGTRLTVT.

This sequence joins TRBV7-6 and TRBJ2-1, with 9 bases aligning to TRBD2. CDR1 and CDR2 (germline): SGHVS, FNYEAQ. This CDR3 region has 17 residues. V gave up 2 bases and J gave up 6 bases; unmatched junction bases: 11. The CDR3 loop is CASSLNVGGLAGNEQFF. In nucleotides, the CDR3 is TGTGCCAGCAGCTTAAATGTAGGGGGACTAGCCGGCAATGAGCAGTTCTTC.

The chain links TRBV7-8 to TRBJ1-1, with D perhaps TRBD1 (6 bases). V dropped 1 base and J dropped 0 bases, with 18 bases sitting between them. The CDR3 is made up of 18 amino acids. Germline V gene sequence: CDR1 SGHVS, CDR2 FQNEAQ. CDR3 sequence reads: CASSLGRGAGKLNTEAFF. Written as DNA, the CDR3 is TGTGCCAGCAGCTTAGGCCGGGGGGCAGGAAAATTGAACACTGAAGCTTTCTTT.

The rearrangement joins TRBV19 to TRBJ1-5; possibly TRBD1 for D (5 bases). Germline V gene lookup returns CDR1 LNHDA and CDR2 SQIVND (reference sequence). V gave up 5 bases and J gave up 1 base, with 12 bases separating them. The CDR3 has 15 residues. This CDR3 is CASSPVQASNQPQHF. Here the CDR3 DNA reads TGTGCCAGTAGTCCCGTACAGGCAAGCAATCAGCCCCAGCATTTT.

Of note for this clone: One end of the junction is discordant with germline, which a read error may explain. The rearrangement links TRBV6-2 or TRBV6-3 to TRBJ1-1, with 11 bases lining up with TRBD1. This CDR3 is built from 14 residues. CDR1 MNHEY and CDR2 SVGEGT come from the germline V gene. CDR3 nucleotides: TGTGCCAGCGGTTATACCGGACAGGGGGCGAGTGCTTTCTTT. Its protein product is CASGYTGQGASAFF.

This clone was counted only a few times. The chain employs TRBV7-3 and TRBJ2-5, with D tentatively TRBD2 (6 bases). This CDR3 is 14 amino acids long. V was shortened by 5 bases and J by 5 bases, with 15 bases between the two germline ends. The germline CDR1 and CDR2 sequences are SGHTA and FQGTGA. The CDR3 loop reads CASSPSRGGETQYF. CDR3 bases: TGTGCCAGCAGCCCGTCGCGTGGAGGGGAGACCCAGTACTTC.

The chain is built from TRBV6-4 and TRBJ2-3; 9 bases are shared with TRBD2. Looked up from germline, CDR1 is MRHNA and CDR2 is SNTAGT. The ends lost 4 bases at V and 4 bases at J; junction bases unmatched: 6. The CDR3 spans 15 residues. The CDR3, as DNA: TGTGCCAGCAGTGCCCGGCGGGAGGGCGCAGATACGCAGTATTTT. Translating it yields CASSARREGADTQYF.

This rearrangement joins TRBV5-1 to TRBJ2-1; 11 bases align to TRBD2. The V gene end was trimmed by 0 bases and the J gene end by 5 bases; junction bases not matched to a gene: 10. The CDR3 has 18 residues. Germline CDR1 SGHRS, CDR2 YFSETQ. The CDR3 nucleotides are TGCGCCAGCAGCTTGGGGGGTGTTAGCGGGAGGGAAAACAATGAGCAGTTCTTC. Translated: CASSLGGVSGRENNEQFF.

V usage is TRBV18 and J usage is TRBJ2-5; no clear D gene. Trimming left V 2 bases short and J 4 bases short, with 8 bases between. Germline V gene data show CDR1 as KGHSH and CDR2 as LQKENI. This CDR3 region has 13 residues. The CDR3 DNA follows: TGTGCCAGCTCACCATTTCGAGGAGAGACCCAGTACTTC. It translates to CASSPFRGETQYF. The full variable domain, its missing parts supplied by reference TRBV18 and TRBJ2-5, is NAGVMQNPRHLVRRRGQEARLRCSPMKGHSHVYWYRQLPEEGLKFMVYLQKENIIDESGMPKERFSAEFPKEGPSILRIQQVVRGDSAAYFCASSPFRGETQYFGPGTRLLVL.

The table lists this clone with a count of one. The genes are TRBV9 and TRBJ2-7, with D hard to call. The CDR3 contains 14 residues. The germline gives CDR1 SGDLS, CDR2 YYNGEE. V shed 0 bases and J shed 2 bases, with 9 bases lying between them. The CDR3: CASSVEGSPYEQYF. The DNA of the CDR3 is TGTGCCAGCAGCGTAGAAGGTAGCCCCTACGAGCAGTACTTC.

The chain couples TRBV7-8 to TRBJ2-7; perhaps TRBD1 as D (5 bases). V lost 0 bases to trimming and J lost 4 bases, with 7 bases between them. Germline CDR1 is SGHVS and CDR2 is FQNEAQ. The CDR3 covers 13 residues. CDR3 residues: CASSLATAYEQYF. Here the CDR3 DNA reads TGTGCCAGCAGCTTAGCGACAGCATACGAGCAGTACTTC.

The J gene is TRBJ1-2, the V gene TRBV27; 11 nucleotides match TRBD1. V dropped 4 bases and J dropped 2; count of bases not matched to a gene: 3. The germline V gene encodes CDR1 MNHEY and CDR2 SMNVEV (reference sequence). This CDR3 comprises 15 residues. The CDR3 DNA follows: TGTGCCAGCAGTTCTTGGACAGGGGGCAACTATGGCTACACCTTC. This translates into CASSSWTGGNYGYTF.

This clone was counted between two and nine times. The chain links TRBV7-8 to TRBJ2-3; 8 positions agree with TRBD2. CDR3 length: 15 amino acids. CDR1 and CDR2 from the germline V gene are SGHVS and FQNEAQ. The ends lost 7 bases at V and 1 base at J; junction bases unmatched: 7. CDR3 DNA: TGTGCCAGCACCCGGGGGGGGCGAGGCACAGATACGCAGTATTTT. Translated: CASTRGGRGTDTQYF.

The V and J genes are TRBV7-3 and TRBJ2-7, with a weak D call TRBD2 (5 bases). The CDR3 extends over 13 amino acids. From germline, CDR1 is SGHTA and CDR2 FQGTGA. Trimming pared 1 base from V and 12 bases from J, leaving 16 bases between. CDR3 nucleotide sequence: TGTGCCAGCAGCTTAATGGGCGGGCAGGATCCGTACTTC. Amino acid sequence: CASSLMGGQDPYF. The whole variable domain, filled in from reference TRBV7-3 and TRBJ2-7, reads GAGVSQTPSNKVTEKGKYVELRCDPISGHTALYWYRQSLGQGPEFLIYFQGTGAADDSGLPNDRFFAVRPEGSVSTLKIQRTERGDSAVYLCASSLMGGQDPYFGPGTRLTVT.

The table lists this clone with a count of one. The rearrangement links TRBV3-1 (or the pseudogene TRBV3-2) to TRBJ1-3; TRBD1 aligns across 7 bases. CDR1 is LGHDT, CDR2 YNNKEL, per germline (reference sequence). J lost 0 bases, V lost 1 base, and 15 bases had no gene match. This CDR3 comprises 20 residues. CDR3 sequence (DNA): TGTGCCAGCAGCCAAGGGGGACAGACAAACCCGAAACGCTCTGGAAACACCATATATTTT. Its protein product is CASSQGGQTNPKRSGNTIYF.

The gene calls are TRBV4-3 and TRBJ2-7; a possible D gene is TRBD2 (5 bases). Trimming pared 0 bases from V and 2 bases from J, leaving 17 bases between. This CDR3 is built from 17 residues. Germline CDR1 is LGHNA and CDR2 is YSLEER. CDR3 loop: CASSQDRSREITYEQYF. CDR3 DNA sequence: TGCGCCAGCAGCCAAGACCGCTCCCGGGAAATCACCTACGAGCAGTACTTC.

CDR3 sequence reads: CASSQDRGKTDTQYF. In nucleotides, the CDR3 is TGTGCCAGCAGCCAGGACAGGGGGAAAACAGATACGCAGTATTTT. The gene calls are TRBV7-3 and TRBJ2-3, with 10 positions matching TRBD1. Germline CDR1 is SGHTA and CDR2 is FQGTGA. The CDR3 extends over 15 amino acids. Trimming at V came to 5 bases and at J to 3 bases, leaving 5 bases not matched to a gene.

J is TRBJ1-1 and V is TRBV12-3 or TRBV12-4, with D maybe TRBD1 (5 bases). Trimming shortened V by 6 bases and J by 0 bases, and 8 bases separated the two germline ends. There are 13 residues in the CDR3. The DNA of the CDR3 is TGTGCCAGCAGAGACAGCATGAACACTGAAGCTTTCTTT. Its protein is CASRDSMNTEAFF.

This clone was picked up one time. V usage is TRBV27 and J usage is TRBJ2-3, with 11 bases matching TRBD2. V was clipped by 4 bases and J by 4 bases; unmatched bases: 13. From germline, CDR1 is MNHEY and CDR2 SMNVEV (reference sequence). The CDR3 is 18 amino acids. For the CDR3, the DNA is TGTGCCAGCAGTTCCCTTAAATTAGCGGGAGGGCCCCCAGATACGCAGTATTTT. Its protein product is CASSSLKLAGGPPDTQYF.

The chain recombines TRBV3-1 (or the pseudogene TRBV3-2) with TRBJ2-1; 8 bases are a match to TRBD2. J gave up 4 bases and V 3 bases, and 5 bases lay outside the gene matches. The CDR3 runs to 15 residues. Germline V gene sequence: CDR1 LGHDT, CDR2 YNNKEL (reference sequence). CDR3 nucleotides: TGTGCCAGCAGCCAGCAAGCGGGAGAGTACAATGAGCAGTTCTTC. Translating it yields CASSQQAGEYNEQFF.

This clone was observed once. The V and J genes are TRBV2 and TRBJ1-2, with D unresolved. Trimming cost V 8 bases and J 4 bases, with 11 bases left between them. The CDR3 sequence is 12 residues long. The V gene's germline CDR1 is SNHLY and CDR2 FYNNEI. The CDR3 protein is CASSGSRYGYTF. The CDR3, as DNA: TGTGCCAGCTCCGGGTCGCGCTATGGCTACACCTTC.

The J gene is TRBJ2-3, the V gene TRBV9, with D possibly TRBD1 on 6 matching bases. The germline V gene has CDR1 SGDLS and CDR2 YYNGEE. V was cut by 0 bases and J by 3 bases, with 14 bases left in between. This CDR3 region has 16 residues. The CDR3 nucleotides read TGTGCCAGCAGCGTAGGAGGGGACATTCGTACAGATACGCAGTATTTT. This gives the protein CASSVGGDIRTDTQYF. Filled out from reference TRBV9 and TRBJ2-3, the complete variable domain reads DSGVTQTPKHLITATGQRVTLRCSPRSGDLSVYWYQQSLDQGLQFLIQYYNGEERAKGNILERFSAQQFPDLHSELNLSSLELGDSALYFCASSVGGDIRTDTQYFGPGTRLTVL.

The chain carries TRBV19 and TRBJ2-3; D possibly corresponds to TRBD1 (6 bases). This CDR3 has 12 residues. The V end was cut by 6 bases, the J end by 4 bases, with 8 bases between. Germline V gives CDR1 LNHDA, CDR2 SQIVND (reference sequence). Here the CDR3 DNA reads TGTGCCAGTAGGGACAGCTCAGATACGCAGTATTTT. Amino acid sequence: CASRDSSDTQYF.

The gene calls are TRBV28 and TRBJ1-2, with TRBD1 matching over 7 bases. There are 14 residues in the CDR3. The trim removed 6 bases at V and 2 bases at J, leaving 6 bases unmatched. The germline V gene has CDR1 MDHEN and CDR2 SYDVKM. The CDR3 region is CASSQGGQNYGYTF. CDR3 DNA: TGTGCCAGCAGCCAGGGGGGCCAGAACTATGGCTACACCTTC.

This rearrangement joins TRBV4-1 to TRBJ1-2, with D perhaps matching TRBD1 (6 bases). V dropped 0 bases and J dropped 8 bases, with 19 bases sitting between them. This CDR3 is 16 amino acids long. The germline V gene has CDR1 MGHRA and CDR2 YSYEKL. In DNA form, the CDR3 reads TGCGCCAGCAGCCAAGATAGAGCCTTGACAGGTGGCGGCTACACCTTC. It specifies CASSQDRALTGGGYTF.

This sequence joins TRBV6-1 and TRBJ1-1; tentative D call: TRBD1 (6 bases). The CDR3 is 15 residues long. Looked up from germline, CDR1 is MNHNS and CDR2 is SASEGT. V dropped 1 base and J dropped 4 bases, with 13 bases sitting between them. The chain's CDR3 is CASSEGIQGITEAFF. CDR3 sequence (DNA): TGTGCCAGCAGTGAAGGCATTCAGGGGATCACTGAAGCTTTCTTT.

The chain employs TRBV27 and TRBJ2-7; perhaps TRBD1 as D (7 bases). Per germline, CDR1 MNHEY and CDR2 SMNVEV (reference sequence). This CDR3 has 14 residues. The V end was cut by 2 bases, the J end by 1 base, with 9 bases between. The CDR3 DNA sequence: TGTGCCAGCAGTTTAGCGGGACAGTCCTACGAGCAGTACTTC. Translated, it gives CASSLAGQSYEQYF.

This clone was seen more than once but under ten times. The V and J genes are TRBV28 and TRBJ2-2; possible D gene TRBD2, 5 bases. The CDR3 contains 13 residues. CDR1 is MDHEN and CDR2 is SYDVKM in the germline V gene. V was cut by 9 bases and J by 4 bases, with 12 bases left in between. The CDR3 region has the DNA TGTGCCAGTCGGGAACGACCCACCGGGGAGCTGTTTTTT. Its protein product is CASRERPTGELFF.

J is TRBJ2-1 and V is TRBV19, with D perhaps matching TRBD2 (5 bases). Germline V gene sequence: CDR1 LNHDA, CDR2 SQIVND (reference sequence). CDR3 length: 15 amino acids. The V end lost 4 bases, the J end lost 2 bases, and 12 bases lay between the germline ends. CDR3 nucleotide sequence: TGTGCCAGTAGTACCCTCCCCGGGACCTACAATGAGCAGTTCTTC. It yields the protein CASSTLPGTYNEQFF.

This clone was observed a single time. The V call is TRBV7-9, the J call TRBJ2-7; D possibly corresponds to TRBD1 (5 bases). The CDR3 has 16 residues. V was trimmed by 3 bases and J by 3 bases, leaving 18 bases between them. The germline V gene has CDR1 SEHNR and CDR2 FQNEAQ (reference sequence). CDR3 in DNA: TGTGCCAGCAGCTTCGGCGACAGTGGTAAATTCTACGAGCAGTACTTC. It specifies CASSFGDSGKFYEQYF.

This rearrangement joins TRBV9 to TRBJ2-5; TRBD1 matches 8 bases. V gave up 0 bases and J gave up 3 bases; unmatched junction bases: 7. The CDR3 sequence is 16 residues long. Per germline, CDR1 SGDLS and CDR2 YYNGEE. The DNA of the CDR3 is TGTGCCAGCAGCGTAGATCTCGGACAGGGCGAAGAGACCCAGTACTTC. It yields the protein CASSVDLGQGEETQYF. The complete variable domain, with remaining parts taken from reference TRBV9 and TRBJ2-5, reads DSGVTQTPKHLITATGQRVTLRCSPRSGDLSVYWYQQSLDQGLQFLIQYYNGEERAKGNILERFSAQQFPDLHSELNLSSLELGDSALYFCASSVDLGQGEETQYFGPGTRLLVL.